One and the same sample provided the 27 T cell receptor beta chains below, sequenced in a study of cytomegalovirus exposure and HLA in healthy donors. The table came from immunoSEQ multiplex PCR; TCRdb's copy has only in-frame clones and leaves some out. The sample records over 200,000 clones, over 75% being singletons. The sample consisted of PBMCs. These receptors originate from a woman aged 18 to 35 in good health and CMV-seropositive.

The J gene is TRBJ2-4, the V gene TRBV2; D possibly corresponds to TRBD2 (5 bases). The V gene lost 4 bases and the J gene lost 0 bases, with 13 bases spanning the gap. The CDR3 extends over 16 amino acids. The germline gives CDR1 SNHLY, CDR2 FYNNEI. CDR3 DNA: TGTGCCAGCAGTGGTCCCGAGGGAGTAGCCAAAAACATTCAGTACTTC. Amino acids: CASSGPEGVAKNIQYF.

This clone was seen a few times. CDR3 nucleotide sequence: TGCAGCGCCCAGGGGGGCATATCCTACGAGCAGTACTTC. Protein product: CSAQGGISYEQYF. The chain is built from TRBV29-1 and TRBJ2-7; a weak D match, TRBD1 (7 bases). Germline assignment: CDR1 SQVTM and CDR2 ANQGSEA. This CDR3 spans 13 amino acids. Deletions cut 7 bases from V and 1 base from J, with 14 bases between.

The V gene is TRBV9, the J gene TRBJ1-1; unclear D gene. V gave up 2 bases and J gave up 0 bases, with 8 bases separating them. The CDR3 is 14 residues long. The germline gives CDR1 SGDLS, CDR2 YYNGEE. The CDR3: CASSVGPMNTEAFF. CDR3 in DNA: TGTGCCAGCAGCGTTGGGCCAATGAACACTGAAGCTTTCTTT.

This sequence joins TRBV5-6 and TRBJ2-7; unclear D gene. There are 16 residues in the CDR3. The V gene lost 4 bases and the J gene lost 10 bases, with 27 bases spanning the gap. CDR1 is SGHDT, CDR2 YYEEEE, per germline. CDR3 DNA: TGTGCCAGCAGCCGACTCTTGACTCAGCCTATTACGAGACAGTACTTC. Its protein is CASSRLLTQPITRQYF.

The rearrangement links TRBV5-6 to TRBJ1-5; 7 bases are a match to TRBD1. This CDR3 is built from 16 residues. CDR1 SGHDT and CDR2 YYEEEE come from the germline V gene. Trimming cost V 3 bases and J 9 bases; bases outside gene matches: 15. This CDR3 is CASSSGTGDTRLPQHF. The DNA of the CDR3 is TGTGCCAGCAGCTCCGGCACAGGGGACACCCGTCTGCCCCAGCATTTT. The full variable domain, rest sourced from reference TRBV5-6 and TRBJ1-5, is DAGVTQSPTHLIKTRGQQVTLRCSPKSGHDTVSWYQQALGQGPQFIFQYYEEEERQRGNFPDRFSGHQFPNYSSELNVNALLLGDSALYLCASSSGTGDTRLPQHFGDGTRLSIL.

The chain has TRBV28 and TRBJ1-5, with 10 bases identical to TRBD1. The CDR3 length is 15 residues. V lost 10 bases to trimming and J lost 0 bases; unmatched junction nucleotides: 6. CDR1 is MDHEN and CDR2 is SYDVKM in the germline V gene. The CDR3 coding sequence is TGTGCCACCCGGGACAGGGGATATAGCAATCAGCCCCAGCATTTT. Translated: CATRDRGYSNQPQHF. The full variable domain, in which reference TRBV28 and TRBJ1-5 provide the parts outside the CDR3, is DVKVTQSSRYLVKRTGEKVFLECVQDMDHENMFWYRQDPGLGLRLIYFSYDVKMKEKGDIPEGYSVSREKKERFSLILESASTNQTSMYLCATRDRGYSNQPQHFGDGTRLSIL.

The J gene is TRBJ1-1, the V gene TRBV19; TRBD1 is a possible D gene (6 bases). Trimming took 5 bases from V and 0 from J, leaving 22 bases between them. Germline lookup yields CDR1 LNHDA and CDR2 SQIVND (reference sequence). This CDR3 comprises 18 residues. The CDR3 loop reads CASSLAARGGGMNTEAFF. The CDR3 coding sequence is TGTGCCAGTAGTCTCGCTGCTCGGGGGGGCGGAATGAACACTGAAGCTTTCTTT.

Points on this clone: The sample holds other DNA sequences that translate to the same CDR3. This chain joins TRBV29-1 and TRBJ1-1; 7 bases are shared with TRBD1. Germline lookup yields CDR1 SQVTM and CDR2 ANQGSEA. Unmatched junction bases numbered 6, after V lost 6 bases and J lost 5 bases. This CDR3 is built from 12 residues. The CDR3 nucleotides are TGCAGCGTCCTCAGGGGGAGTACTGAAGCTTTCTTT. Protein product: CSVLRGSTEAFF.

This clone appeared a few times. The chain combines TRBV5-5 with TRBJ1-1; no reliable D call. The CDR3 is 12 amino acids. The V end lost 4 bases, the J end lost 9 bases, and 13 bases lay between the germline ends. Germline loops: CDR1 SGHKS, CDR2 YYEKEE (reference sequence). CDR3 residues: CASSPTEVKAFF. The CDR3 nucleotides are TGTGCCAGCAGCCCAACGGAGGTTAAAGCTTTCTTT.

The chain couples TRBV28 to TRBJ2-1; 13 positions agree with TRBD2. The V segment lost 4 bases and the J segment 9 bases; nucleotides outside the gene matches: 9. The CDR3 has 16 amino acids. The germline V gene encodes CDR1 MDHEN and CDR2 SYDVKM. This CDR3 is CASSWGTSGNGGEQFF. CDR3 sequence (DNA): TGTGCCAGCAGTTGGGGGACTAGCGGGAATGGTGGTGAGCAGTTCTTC.

CDR3 loop: CASSGRLYEQYF. The CDR3 DNA sequence: TGTGCCAGTAGCGGGAGACTCTACGAGCAGTACTTC. The V and J genes are TRBV28 and TRBJ2-7; 9 positions agree with TRBD2. There are 12 residues in the CDR3. The germline CDR1 and CDR2 sequences are MDHEN and SYDVKM. The J segment lost 3 bases and the V segment lost 9 bases, leaving 3 bases of the junction unmatched.

The J gene is TRBJ2-7, the V gene TRBV21-1; the table assigns TRBD1, which was not confirmed against the DNA. TRBV21-1 is flagged as a pseudogene. CDR3 length: 15 amino acids. The CDR3 DNA follows: TGTGCCAGCACCAGACCAGGGATCGGGTCCTACGAGCAGTACTTC. This translates into CASTRPGIGSYEQYF.

J is TRBJ2-7 and V is TRBV5-5; 7 bases are shared with TRBD2. This CDR3 comprises 16 residues. The germline V gene has CDR1 SGHKS and CDR2 YYEKEE (reference sequence). Trimming cost V 4 bases and J 3 bases; bases outside gene matches: 13. The CDR3 DNA reads TGTGCCAGCAGCACCTACCCCGCCACTAGCGACTACGAGCAGTACTTC. This gives the protein CASSTYPATSDYEQYF.

The rearrangement links TRBV5-1 to TRBJ2-5, with 8 bases identical to TRBD1. There are 15 residues in the CDR3. V lost 4 bases, J lost 5 bases, and 10 bases stayed unmatched. Germline V gene data show CDR1 as SGHRS and CDR2 as YFSETQ. The CDR3 nucleotides read TGCGCCAGCAGCACCGGGACAGGCCAGCGGGAGACCCAGTACTTC. Translation gives CASSTGTGQRETQYF.

The chain employs TRBV28 and TRBJ2-3, with D possibly being TRBD2 (5 bases). There are 14 residues in the CDR3. V shed 8 bases and J shed 1 base, with 13 bases lying between them. CDR1 is MDHEN and CDR2 is SYDVKM in the germline V gene. The CDR3 sequence: CASRRRGRTDTQYF. DNA for the CDR3: TGTGCCAGCCGGCGCCGCGGGCGCACAGATACGCAGTATTTT. Full variable domain (outside the CDR3, taken from reference TRBV28 and TRBJ2-3): DVKVTQSSRYLVKRTGEKVFLECVQDMDHENMFWYRQDPGLGLRLIYFSYDVKMKEKGDIPEGYSVSREKKERFSLILESASTNQTSMYLCASRRRGRTDTQYFGPGTRLTVL.

The chain links TRBV5-1 to TRBJ1-1, with 9 nucleotides matching TRBD1. CDR1 is SGHRS and CDR2 is YFSETQ in the germline V gene. The J segment lost 4 bases and the V segment lost 0 bases, leaving 7 bases of the junction unmatched. The CDR3 runs 16 residues. CDR3 amino acids: CASSLGLGTGRTEAFF. The CDR3 DNA follows: TGCGCCAGCAGCTTGGGGCTCGGGACAGGGCGCACTGAAGCTTTCTTT.

This clone has just one count. V gene TRBV6-1 combines with J gene TRBJ2-7; the D gene is possibly TRBD2 (6 bases). CDR1 MNHNS and CDR2 SASEGT come from the germline V gene. The CDR3 length is 17 residues. Trimming left V 3 bases short and J 2 bases short, with 20 bases between. The CDR3, as DNA: TGTGCCAGCAGTGACCTGTTAAGAGGGACTTATACCTACGAGCAGTACTTC. This gives the protein CASSDLLRGTYTYEQYF.

The chain recombines TRBV27 with TRBJ2-7; 12 positions agree with TRBD2. This CDR3 spans 15 amino acids. V shed 4 bases, J shed 2 bases, and the junction held 3 bases outside the gene matches. Germline V CDR1 and CDR2: MNHEY, SMNVEV (reference sequence). The CDR3 bases are TGTGCCAGCAGTTCTCTAGCGGGGGGGGCCTACGAGCAGTACTTC. Protein sequence: CASSSLAGGAYEQYF.

This chain connects TRBV27 to TRBJ2-7; 8 nucleotides agree with TRBD1. The J segment lost 5 bases and the V segment lost 5 bases, leaving 5 bases of the junction unmatched. The CDR3 is 13 amino acids. CDR1 is MNHEY, CDR2 SMNVEV, per germline (reference sequence). CDR3 DNA: TGTGCCAGCAGTCCCCGGACAGGGAACGAGCAGTACTTC. Its translation is CASSPRTGNEQYF.

V usage is TRBV7-6 and J usage is TRBJ2-1, with 8 positions matching TRBD2. Germline CDR1 and CDR2: SGHVS and FNYEAQ. The CDR3 contains 18 residues. After removal of 3 bases from V and 0 bases from J, the junction contained 10 bases not matched to a gene. Here the CDR3 reads CASSFLVGGRFSYNEQFF. In DNA form, the CDR3 reads TGTGCCAGCAGCTTTTTAGTCGGCGGGAGGTTCTCCTACAATGAGCAGTTCTTC.

The CDR3 nucleotides read TGTGCCAGCAGCTCTGGCGGGAGGTCTACCGAGCAGTACTTC. Encoded protein: CASSSGGRSTEQYF. The rearrangement joins TRBV5-8 to TRBJ2-7; 8 bases fit TRBD2. V gave up 3 bases and J gave up 6 bases; unmatched junction bases: 8. Germline CDR1 is SGHTS and CDR2 is YDEGEE. CDR3 length: 14 residues.

The rearrangement joins TRBV2 to TRBJ1-5, with D hard to call. The CDR3 covers 14 residues. Trimming took 3 bases from V and 6 from J, leaving 12 bases between them. Germline-derived CDR1 and CDR2 are SNHLY and FYNNEI. The CDR3 sequence: CASSEVRQVQPQHF. CDR3 coding DNA: TGTGCCAGCAGTGAGGTCAGGCAGGTTCAGCCCCAGCATTTT.

V usage is TRBV18 and J usage is TRBJ2-5, with 8 bases that match TRBD1. J lost 1 base, V lost 3 bases, and 4 bases had no gene match. Germline CDR1 KGHSH, CDR2 LQKENI. The CDR3 sequence is 15 residues long. The DNA of the CDR3 is TGTGCCAGCTCACCTGCGGACAGGGCCCAAGAGACCCAGTACTTC. The encoded protein is CASSPADRAQETQYF.

The chain employs TRBV27 and TRBJ1-4; TRBD1 matches at 12 bases. The CDR3 spans 14 residues. Trimming took 5 bases from V and 10 from J; bases not matched to a gene: 5. Germline V gene data show CDR1 as MNHEY and CDR2 as SMNVEV (reference sequence). The CDR3 DNA reads TGTGCCAGCAGTCCCGGGACAGGGGGCGGAAAACTGTTTTTT. Its translation is CASSPGTGGGKLFF.

Only a few counts were recorded for this clone. The chain couples TRBV5-6 to TRBJ2-7; D possibly corresponds to TRBD2 (5 bases). The length of the CDR3 is 13 residues. CDR1 is SGHDT and CDR2 is YYEEEE in the germline V gene. The V end lost 3 bases, the J end lost 11 bases, and 18 bases lay between the germline ends. This chain's CDR3 is CASSWRPSREEYF. The CDR3 DNA sequence: TGTGCCAGCAGCTGGAGGCCTAGTCGAGAGGAGTACTTC.

The chain joins TRBV4-2 to TRBJ1-4; D may be TRBD1 (5 bases). CDR1 is LGHNA, CDR2 YNFKEQ, per germline. The length of the CDR3 is 17 residues. Trimming cost V 1 base and J 1 base, with 13 bases left between them. As DNA, the CDR3 is TGTGCCAGCAGCCAAGGGGGTAGACAGCTAACTAATGAAAAACTGTTTTTT. Its protein product is CASSQGGRQLTNEKLFF.

The chain joins TRBV5-1 to TRBJ2-1, with 9 bases lining up with TRBD1. CDR1 and CDR2 from the germline V gene are SGHRS and YFSETQ. The CDR3 consists of 18 residues. V lost 3 bases, J lost 7 bases, and 17 bases stayed unmatched. CDR3 sequence: CASSWGPLRTGARNEQFF. In DNA form, the CDR3 reads TGCGCCAGCAGCTGGGGGCCATTAAGGACAGGGGCGAGGAATGAGCAGTTCTTC.